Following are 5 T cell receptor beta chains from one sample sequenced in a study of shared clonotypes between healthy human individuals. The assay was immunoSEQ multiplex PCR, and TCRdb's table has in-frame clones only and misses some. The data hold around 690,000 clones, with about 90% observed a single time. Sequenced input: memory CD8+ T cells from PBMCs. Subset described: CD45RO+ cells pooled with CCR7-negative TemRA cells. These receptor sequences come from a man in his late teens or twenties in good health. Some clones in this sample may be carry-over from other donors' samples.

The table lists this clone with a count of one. The CDR3 region has the DNA TGTGCCAGCAGCCAAGAAGTAGGGTCTGGGGCCTACGAGCAGTACTTC. Translating gives CASSQEVGSGAYEQYF. The chain carries TRBV14 and TRBJ2-7; D call uncertain. Trimming removed 0 bases at V and 2 bases at J, with 14 bases between. Germline V CDR1 and CDR2: SGHDN, FVKESK. There are 16 residues in the CDR3.

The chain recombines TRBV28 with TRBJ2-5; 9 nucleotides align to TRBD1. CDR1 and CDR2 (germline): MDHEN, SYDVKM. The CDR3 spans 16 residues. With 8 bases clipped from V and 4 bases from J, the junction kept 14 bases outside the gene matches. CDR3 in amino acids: CASDDPRDRVLETQYF. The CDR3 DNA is TGTGCCAGCGACGATCCCCGGGACAGGGTATTAGAGACCCAGTACTTC.

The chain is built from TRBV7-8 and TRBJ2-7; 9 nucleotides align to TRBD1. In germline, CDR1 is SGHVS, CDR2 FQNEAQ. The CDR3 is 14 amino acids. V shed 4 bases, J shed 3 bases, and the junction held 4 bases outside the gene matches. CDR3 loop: CASSSTGGGYEQYF. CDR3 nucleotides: TGTGCCAGCAGCTCGACAGGGGGAGGCTACGAGCAGTACTTC.

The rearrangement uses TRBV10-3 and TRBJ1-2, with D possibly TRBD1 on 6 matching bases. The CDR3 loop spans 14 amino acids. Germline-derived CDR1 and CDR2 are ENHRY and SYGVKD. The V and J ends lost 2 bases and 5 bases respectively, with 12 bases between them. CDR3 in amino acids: CAISEPRTEYGYTF. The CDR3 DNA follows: TGTGCCATCAGTGAGCCTCGGACAGAGTATGGCTACACCTTC.

The CDR3 DNA reads TGCGCCAGCAGCCTCGTTGGTGCGAACACCGGGGAGCTGTTTTTT. Protein: CASSLVGANTGELFF. The chain has TRBV4-1 and TRBJ2-2; no clear D. This CDR3 has 15 residues. CDR1 MGHRA and CDR2 YSYEKL come from the germline V gene. Trimming removed 4 bases at V and 0 bases at J, with 9 bases between.